The 29 T cell receptor beta chains below were found in one sample sequenced in a study of cytomegalovirus exposure and HLA in healthy donors. PCR employed 60 Vbeta and 13 Jbeta primers. Produced via immunoSEQ multiplex PCR; TCRdb's table is partial and in-frame only. Found here are over 150,000 clones, more than 80% of them singletons; the top ten hold 0.5% to 0.8%. The sample consisted of PBMCs. The receptors here all came from a boy aged 10-17 years in good health and CMV-seronegative.

The rearrangement links TRBV15 to TRBJ2-2; D gene ambiguous. This CDR3 is built from 11 residues. CDR1 is LNHNV and CDR2 is YYDKDF in the germline V gene (reference sequence). V was clipped by 5 bases and J by 5 bases, with 3 bases between them. Written as DNA, the CDR3 is TGTGCCACCAGCCGGACCGGGGAGCTGTTTTTT. It yields the protein CATSRTGELFF. Filled out from reference TRBV15 and TRBJ2-2, the complete variable domain reads DAMVIQNPRYQVTQFGKPVTLSCSQTLNHNVMYWYQQKSSQAPKLLFHYYDKDFNNEADTPDNFQSRRPNTSFCFLDIRSPGLGDTAMYLCATSRTGELFFGEGSRLTVL.

V usage is TRBV2 and J usage is TRBJ2-4, with a possible D match to TRBD2 (5 bases). Looked up from germline, CDR1 is SNHLY and CDR2 is FYNNEI. The V end was cut by 3 bases, the J end by 0 bases, with 9 bases between. The CDR3 extends over 15 amino acids. The CDR3 sequence: CASSDPGLAKNIQYF. For the CDR3, the DNA is TGTGCCAGCAGTGACCCCGGACTAGCCAAAAACATTCAGTACTTC. The full variable domain, completed using reference TRBV2 and TRBJ2-4, is EPEVTQTPSHQVTQMGQEVILRCVPISNHLYFYWYRQILGQKVEFLVSFYNNEISEKSEIFDDQFSVERPDGSNFTLKIRSTKLEDSAMYFCASSDPGLAKNIQYFGAGTRLSVL.

The V gene is TRBV7-8, the J gene TRBJ1-1; 7 bases fit TRBD1. The ends lost 5 bases at V and 4 bases at J; junction bases unmatched: 7. Germline lookup yields CDR1 SGHVS and CDR2 FQNEAQ. The CDR3 consists of 14 residues. The CDR3 region has the DNA TGTGCCAGCAGCCTCGACAGGGCTTTCACTGAAGCTTTCTTT. This sequence encodes CASSLDRAFTEAFF.

The chain links TRBV5-6 to TRBJ2-1; TRBD2 is a possible D gene (6 bases). V dropped 4 bases and J dropped 3 bases, with 11 bases sitting between them. The CDR3 spans 14 residues. The germline CDR1 and CDR2 sequences are SGHDT and YYEEEE. The CDR3 nucleotides read TGTGCCAGCAGCCGGGGGACTGTCTACAATGAGCAGTTCTTC. Translation gives CASSRGTVYNEQFF.

The J gene is TRBJ1-1, the V gene TRBV10-2; 10 positions agree with TRBD1. With 10 bases clipped from V and 7 bases from J, the junction kept 6 bases outside the gene matches. Germline V gene lookup returns CDR1 WSHSY and CDR2 SAAADI. The CDR3 length is 12 residues. DNA of the CDR3: TGCGCCACGGGAGGACAGGGGGTTGAAGCTTTCTTT. Amino acid sequence: CATGGQGVEAFF.

V and J are TRBV27 and TRBJ1-1; 8 positions match TRBD1. The J segment lost 1 base and the V segment lost 3 bases, leaving 1 base of the junction unmatched. The CDR3 totals 14 residues. CDR1 is MNHEY, CDR2 SMNVEV, per germline (reference sequence). The CDR3 coding sequence is TGTGCCAGCAGTTTGGACAGGGCGAACACTGAAGCTTTCTTT. Its protein is CASSLDRANTEAFF.

This chain joins TRBV10-3 and TRBJ2-3, with 10 bases identical to TRBD1. This CDR3 spans 15 amino acids. CDR1 and CDR2 (germline): ENHRY, SYGVKD. J gave up 3 bases and V 10 bases, and 10 bases lay outside the gene matches. CDR3 loop: CATQLGGQGTDTQYF. The CDR3 DNA reads as TGTGCCACCCAGCTTGGGGGACAGGGGACAGATACGCAGTATTTT.

V is TRBV5-5 and J is TRBJ2-5, with 9 nucleotides matching TRBD2. V gave up 4 bases and J gave up 5 bases; unmatched junction bases: 21. The CDR3 is made up of 19 amino acids. Per the germline V gene, CDR1 is SGHKS and CDR2 is YYEKEE (reference sequence). CDR3: CASSLAASAGGGAWETQYF. In DNA, the CDR3 is TGTGCCAGCAGCCTAGCAGCCTCGGCAGGCGGGGGGGCCTGGGAGACCCAGTACTTC.

The J gene is TRBJ2-2, the V gene TRBV5-1, with 10 bases aligning to TRBD1. Trimming at V came to 4 bases and at J to 7 bases, leaving 7 bases not matched to a gene. Germline V gene data show CDR1 as SGHRS and CDR2 as YFSETQ. The CDR3 spans 15 residues. The CDR3 loop reads CASSIDRGPNGELFF. The CDR3 DNA follows: TGCGCCAGCAGCATCGACAGGGGGCCGAACGGGGAGCTGTTTTTT.

The chain couples TRBV6-6 to TRBJ2-7; a weak D match, TRBD2 (5 bases). Germline CDR1 and CDR2: MNHNY and SVGAGI (reference sequence). The length of the CDR3 is 14 residues. V lost 4 bases and J 1 base, leaving 11 bases between the germline ends. As DNA, the CDR3 is TGTGCCAGCAGTTTCCGACGGGAATCCTACGAGCAGTACTTC. This codes for CASSFRRESYEQYF.

This chain connects TRBV6-5 to TRBJ2-7, with D perhaps TRBD2 (6 bases). CDR3 size: 16 residues. Between the trimmed V and J ends, which lost 3 bases and 5 bases, there was a span of 20 bases. Looked up from germline, CDR1 is MNHEY and CDR2 is SVGAGI. The CDR3 protein is CASSYSSLGGAHEQYF. As DNA, the CDR3 is TGTGCCAGCAGTTATTCATCTCTTGGCGGGGCCCACGAGCAGTACTTC.

V and J are TRBV15 and TRBJ1-2, with TRBD1 identical over 9 bases. Per the germline V gene, CDR1 is LNHNV and CDR2 is YYDKDF (reference sequence). The ends lost 0 bases at V and 0 bases at J; junction bases unmatched: 8. CDR3 length: 18 residues. CDR3 sequence (DNA): TGTGCCACCAGCAGAGAAACAGGGGGCCCCCGGACTAACTATGGCTACACCTTC. Encoded protein: CATSRETGGPRTNYGYTF.

V is TRBV7-2 and J is TRBJ1-1; TRBD1 matches 7 bases. Germline V CDR1 and CDR2: SGHTA, FQGNSA. The J segment lost 3 bases and the V segment lost 1 base, leaving 2 bases of the junction unmatched. This CDR3 comprises 14 residues. CDR3 coding DNA: TGTGCCAGCAGCTTAGAAGGGGGCTACACTGAAGCTTTCTTT. Translated: CASSLEGGYTEAFF. Together with reference TRBV7-2 and TRBJ1-1, the CDR3 gives the full variable domain: GAGVSQSPSNKVTEKGKDVELRCDPISGHTALYWYRQSLGQGLEFLIYFQGNSAPDKSGLPSDRFSAERTGGSVSTLTIQRTQQEDSAVYLCASSLEGGYTEAFFGQGTRLTVV.

The chain couples TRBV5-1 to TRBJ2-7, with TRBD1 as a possible D gene (5 bases). The CDR3 sequence is 14 residues long. The V gene lost 4 bases and the J gene lost 2 bases, with 13 bases spanning the gap. In germline, CDR1 is SGHRS, CDR2 YFSETQ. The chain's CDR3 is CASSQGHSAYEQYF. Written as DNA, the CDR3 is TGCGCCAGCAGCCAAGGACACTCCGCCTACGAGCAGTACTTC.

The chain carries TRBV29-1 and TRBJ1-4; no reliable D call. The V end lost 6 bases, the J end lost 8 bases, and 10 bases lay between the germline ends. The CDR3 is 11 residues long. Germline-derived CDR1 and CDR2 are SQVTM and ANQGSEA. The CDR3 bases are TGCAGCGTCTCTATCGGGGAAAAACTGTTTTTT. Its protein product is CSVSIGEKLFF.

The chain employs TRBV13 and TRBJ2-7; TRBD2 matches 7 bases. The junction had 7 bases not matched to a gene; V was cut back by 5 bases and J by 6 bases. The CDR3 extends over 13 amino acids. Germline CDR1 is PRHDT and CDR2 is FYEKMQ (reference sequence). Here the CDR3 DNA reads TGTGCCAGCAGCCGGGGGAGGGCCTTCGAGCAGTACTTC. Translating it yields CASSRGRAFEQYF.

DNA for the CDR3: TGTGCCAGTAGTTCTCCTAGGGGGGAGGGCCGCAATGAGCAGTTCTTC. Its protein product is CASSSPRGEGRNEQFF. V gene TRBV19 combines with J gene TRBJ2-1, with a possible D match to TRBD2 (7 bases). Trimming removed 5 bases at V and 6 bases at J, with 20 bases between. The CDR3 is 16 amino acids. CDR1 and CDR2 (germline): LNHDA, SQIVND (reference sequence). The variable domain in full, completed from reference TRBV19 and TRBJ2-1, reads DGGITQSPKYLFRKEGQNVTLSCEQNLNHDAMYWYRQDPGQGLRLIYYSQIVNDFQKGDIAEGYSVSREKKESFPLTVTSAQKNPTAFYLCASSSPRGEGRNEQFFGPGTRLTVL.

The genes are TRBV29-1 and TRBJ1-2; D is perhaps TRBD1 (5 bases). The germline CDR1 and CDR2 sequences are SQVTM and ANQGSEA. Trimming pared 3 bases from V and 4 bases from J, leaving 15 bases between. This CDR3 has 14 residues. The CDR3 nucleotides read TGCAGCGTTGAGGGTGGAGGGGCACCCTATGGCTACACCTTC. Protein sequence: CSVEGGGAPYGYTF.

The chain links TRBV11-2 to TRBJ2-7, with a possible D match to TRBD1 (5 bases). In germline, CDR1 is SGHAT, CDR2 FQNNGV. V was shortened by 4 bases and J by 2 bases, with 9 bases between the two germline ends. The CDR3 loop spans 13 amino acids. The CDR3 is CASSSRQTYEQYF. The DNA of the CDR3 is TGTGCCAGCAGCTCGCGACAGACCTACGAGCAGTACTTC.

The chain couples TRBV11-2 to TRBJ2-7; a possible D gene is TRBD2 (6 bases). Trimming left V 5 bases short and J 0 bases short, with 11 bases between. CDR1 is SGHAT and CDR2 is FQNNGV in the germline V gene. The CDR3 runs to 14 residues. The CDR3 protein is CASSSPGGSYEQYF. The CDR3 DNA sequence: TGTGCCAGCAGCAGTCCCGGGGGCTCCTACGAGCAGTACTTC.

The gene calls are TRBV18 and TRBJ1-4, with a possible D match to TRBD1 (5 bases). There are 17 residues in the CDR3. With 2 bases removed from V and 0 bases from J, the gap between germline ends came to 13 bases. Germline V lookup: CDR1 KGHSH, CDR2 LQKENI. The CDR3 reads CASSPYRGPPTNEKLFF. For the CDR3, the DNA is TGTGCCAGCTCACCATATAGGGGCCCTCCAACTAATGAAAAACTGTTTTTT. Full variable domain (missing parts from reference TRBV18 and TRBJ1-4): NAGVMQNPRHLVRRRGQEARLRCSPMKGHSHVYWYRQLPEEGLKFMVYLQKENIIDESGMPKERFSAEFPKEGPSILRIQQVVRGDSAAYFCASSPYRGPPTNEKLFFGSGTQLSVL.

The chain uses TRBV7-8 and TRBJ2-7; a possible D gene is TRBD1 (5 bases). V was cut by 5 bases and J by 5 bases, with 25 bases left in between. Per the germline V gene, CDR1 is SGHVS and CDR2 is FQNEAQ. CDR3 size: 17 residues. CDR3 residues: CASSPVAGKGEKDEQYF. CDR3 nucleotide sequence: TGTGCCAGCAGCCCTGTTGCAGGGAAAGGTGAAAAGGACGAGCAGTACTTC.

The gene calls are TRBV27 and TRBJ2-5; TRBD1 agrees at 8 bases. Per the germline V gene, CDR1 is MNHEY and CDR2 is SMNVEV (reference sequence). This CDR3 is built from 15 residues. V lost 8 bases and J lost 1; bases outside the gene matches: 9. The CDR3, as DNA: TGTGCCAGCCGCACCGGGACAGGCGCCCAAGAGACCCAGTACTTC. Its translation: CASRTGTGAQETQYF.

The CDR3, as DNA: TGTGCCAGCAGCTTAAGACTAGCCTACTACGAGCAGTACTTC. Translated: CASSLRLAYYEQYF. The genes are TRBV13 and TRBJ2-7; the match to TRBD2 covers 7 bases. Germline V gene lookup returns CDR1 PRHDT and CDR2 FYEKMQ (reference sequence). The CDR3 loop spans 14 amino acids. V shed 2 bases and J 3 bases; nucleotides not matched to a gene: 4.

The V gene is TRBV9, the J gene TRBJ2-6; 10 nucleotides line up with TRBD1. This CDR3 region has 19 residues. CDR1 SGDLS and CDR2 YYNGEE come from the germline V gene. V dropped 0 bases and J dropped 3; count of bases not matched to a gene: 9. This CDR3 reads CASSVGPGTGVNGANVLTF. The CDR3 coding sequence is TGTGCCAGCAGCGTAGGACCCGGGACAGGGGTCAATGGGGCCAACGTCCTGACTTTC.

A single count supports this clone. CDR3 amino acids: CASSPTGQGGNEQYF. Written as DNA, the CDR3 is TGTGCCAGCAGCCCTACGGGACAGGGGGGGAACGAGCAGTACTTC. The gene calls are TRBV7-9 and TRBJ2-7, with 11 bases matching TRBD1. Germline-derived CDR1 and CDR2 are SEHNR and FQNEAQ (reference sequence). Trimming cost V 5 bases and J 5 bases; bases outside gene matches: 8. The CDR3 spans 15 residues.

There are a few counts of this clone. The chain links TRBV12-5 to TRBJ1-5; D gene ambiguous. The CDR3 totals 17 residues. Trimming pared 5 bases from V and 0 bases from J, leaving 17 bases between. CDR1 and CDR2 (germline): LGHNT, FRNRAP. The DNA of the CDR3 is TGTGCTAGTGGTCAAGCGGGATCCTCTTATAGCAATCAGCCCCAGCATTTT. Translation: CASGQAGSSYSNQPQHF.

The chain is built from TRBV11-2 and TRBJ2-7; 10 nucleotides agree with TRBD1. Germline CDR1 is SGHAT and CDR2 is FQNNGV. V lost 4 bases and J lost 2; bases outside the gene matches: 5. The CDR3 consists of 15 residues. CDR3 in amino acids: CASSWSGTGAYEQYF. CDR3 in DNA: TGTGCCAGCAGCTGGTCCGGGACAGGGGCCTACGAGCAGTACTTC.

The genes are TRBV10-1 and TRBJ2-3, with 15 nucleotides matching TRBD2. Germline trimming cut 6 bases from V and 2 bases from J; bases unmatched to any gene: 6. The germline V gene encodes CDR1 WNHNN and CDR2 SYGVQD (reference sequence). The CDR3 extends over 17 amino acids. The CDR3 coding sequence is TGCGCCAGCAGCGACGGACTAGCGGGGGGGTTCACAGATACGCAGTATTTT. This sequence encodes CASSDGLAGGFTDTQYF.